This TCR beta chain was identified in a study of blood T cell repertoires in COVID-19. Overall study: Acute and convalescent COVID-19 specimens originated in the United States, Italy and Spain. Sources were T cells, B-cell-depleted T cells, or PBMCs; the material itself was cDNA or gDNA.

Remarks on this clone: This specimen includes other DNA sequences encoding the same CDR3.

In the original analysis: The assay estimated nucleated cells by amplifying reference gene primers. The data were produced by immunoSEQ multiplex PCR, yet TCRdb's version contains in-frame clones alone and is incomplete. The DNA gave D and trimming, while V, J and clone size come from that table. The data hold more than 350,000 clones, with 70% to 90% observed a single time. The Seattle patients, enrolled during active infection, were followed longitudinally. The germline gives CDR1 SGHTA, CDR2 FQGNSA. This CDR3 region has 14 residues. The V and J ends lost 5 bases and 2 bases, in that order; junction bases with no gene match: 5.

This receptor was identified in a woman aged 25 to 39 with COVID-19, enrolled during active disease. The rearrangement uses TRBV7-2 and TRBJ2-7, with TRBD2 matching over 8 bases. The specimen was peripheral blood. DNA for the CDR3: TGTGCCAGCAGCCCGAGCGGGGGACCCTACGAGCAGTACTTC. Amino acid sequence: CASSPSGGPYEQYF. The whole variable domain, filled in from reference TRBV7-2 and TRBJ2-7, reads GAGVSQSPSNKVTEKGKDVELRCDPISGHTALYWYRQSLGQGLEFLIYFQGNSAPDKSGLPSDRFSAERTGGSVSTLTIQRTQQEDSAVYLCASSPSGGPYEQYFGPGTRLTVT.